These 32 T cell receptor beta chains came from one sample sequenced in a study of glioma-infiltrating T cells. Amplification of TCR alpha and beta CDR3 regions from RNA used iRepertoire nested multiplex PCR. A single record per CDR3 protein comes from TCRdb applying MiXCR to the multiplex PCR reads. The sample holds more than 300,000 distinct CDR3 sequences, approximately 42% seen once. Sequencing was carried out using glioma tissue, nonneoplastic brain tissue, or PBMCs (not recorded which). The receptors come from a human donor with low-grade glioma or glioblastoma, undergoing nonglioma brain surgery, or in good health (not recorded which).

A note on this clonotype: A read error is likely, as this CDR3 ends without the conserved phenylalanine or tryptophan. V usage is TRBV5-1 and J usage is TRBJ1-1; D unresolved. This CDR3 region has 13 residues. Trimming left V 3 bases short and J 1 base short, with 7 bases between. Germline loops: CDR1 SGHRS, CDR2 YFSETQ. The CDR3 sequence is CASSSDPNTEAFL. CDR3 coding DNA: TGCGCCAGCAGCTCGGACCCGAACACTGAAGCTTTCTTA.

This clonotype was picked up many times. This sequence joins TRBV20-1 and TRBJ2-5; perhaps TRBD2 as D (5 bases). Germline CDR1 and CDR2: DFQATT and SNEGSKA (reference sequence). This CDR3 is 13 amino acids long. Trimming pared 4 bases from V and 3 bases from J, leaving 12 bases between. CDR3 coding DNA: TGCAGTGCTACGGACTTACTAGAAGAGACCCAGTACTTC. Protein sequence: CSATDLLEETQYF.

The table lists this clonotype with a few counts. The gene calls are TRBV7-3 and TRBJ2-7; maybe TRBD2 (7 bases). Trimming pared 5 bases from V and 4 bases from J, leaving 18 bases between. The CDR3 length is 15 residues. CDR1 is SGHTA and CDR2 is FQGTGA in the germline V gene. CDR3 residues: CASSLRGRAGYEQYF. The CDR3 DNA sequence: TGTGCCAGCAGCCTAAGGGGGAGGGCCGGTTACGAGCAGTACTTC.

The chain uses TRBV6-2 or TRBV6-3 and TRBJ2-7; 9 bases fit TRBD2. Germline lookup yields CDR1 MNHEY and CDR2 SVGEGT. Trimming at V came to 1 base and at J to 1 base, leaving 8 bases not matched to a gene. This CDR3 region has 17 residues. The CDR3 protein is CASSYLAGATLSYEQYF. CDR3 nucleotide sequence: TGTGCCAGCAGTTACTTAGCGGGAGCTACCCTATCCTACGAGCAGTACTTC.

This clonotype turned up a few times. The chain carries TRBV7-9 and TRBJ1-1; tentatively, D is TRBD1 (5 bases). The CDR3 is 14 residues long. The V gene's germline CDR1 is SEHNR and CDR2 FQNEAQ (reference sequence). V shed 3 bases and J shed 3 bases, with 11 bases lying between them. The CDR3 sequence is CASSFILGDTEAFF. In DNA, the CDR3 is TGTGCCAGCAGCTTTATTTTAGGGGACACTGAAGCTTTCTTT.

The chain combines TRBV10-3 with TRBJ2-3; no definite D call. The germline gives CDR1 ENHRY, CDR2 SYGVKD. The CDR3 extends over 14 amino acids. V was cut by 2 bases and J by 0 bases, with 6 bases left in between. The DNA for the CDR3 is TGTGCCATCAGTGAGATGACGAGCACAGATACGCAGTATTTT. It is translated as CAISEMTSTDTQYF.

This clonotype was seen repeatedly, ten times or more. The rearrangement joins TRBV6-2 or TRBV6-3 to TRBJ1-2; D uncertain. The CDR3 has 12 residues. In germline, CDR1 is MNHEY, CDR2 SVGEGT. With 6 bases removed from V and 4 bases from J, the gap between germline ends came to 9 bases. CDR3 sequence: CASSWAVYGYTF. The CDR3 DNA is TGTGCCAGCAGCTGGGCCGTCTATGGCTACACCTTC.

Concerning this clonotype itself: This may arise from a read error, as a much more abundant clone is one base away. The chain combines TRBV28 with TRBJ2-3; 8 nucleotides agree with TRBD2. The junction had 12 bases not matched to a gene; V was cut back by 6 bases and J by 4 bases. The CDR3 has 16 residues. The germline CDR1 and CDR2 sequences are MDHEN and SYDVKM. This chain's CDR3 is CASSPPHGRAADTQYF. The DNA of the CDR3 is TGTGCCAGCAGCCCCCCCCACGGGAGGGCCGCAGATACGCAGTATTTT.

This clonotype was counted ten times or more. This sequence joins TRBV6-2 or TRBV6-3 and TRBJ2-1, with a tentative D call TRBD1 (6 bases). CDR3 length equals 18 residues. V was trimmed by 2 bases and J by 2 bases, leaving 19 bases between them. Germline V gene sequence: CDR1 MNHEY, CDR2 SVGEGT. The CDR3 sequence: CASSYTPGAGVAYNEQFF. In DNA, the CDR3 is TGTGCCAGCAGTTACACGCCCGGGGCAGGGGTCGCCTACAATGAGCAGTTCTTC.

The V and J genes are TRBV20-1 and TRBJ2-1; D ambiguous. Germline V CDR1 and CDR2: DFQATT, SNEGSKA (reference sequence). V dropped 0 bases and J dropped 1 base, with 10 bases sitting between them. This CDR3 spans 15 amino acids. The CDR3 DNA reads TGCAGTGCTAGAGATCGGGTTTCATCCTACAATGAGCAGTTCTTC. This sequence encodes CSARDRVSSYNEQFF.

This chain links TRBV28 with TRBJ2-3, with 7 bases lining up with TRBD2. Germline assignment: CDR1 MDHEN and CDR2 SYDVKM. The CDR3 is made up of 16 amino acids. V shed 1 base, J shed 2 bases, and the junction held 6 bases outside the gene matches. Written as DNA, the CDR3 is TGTGCCAGCAGTTTATTTGGGGGGGTAAACACAGATACGCAGTATTTT. It codes for CASSLFGGVNTDTQYF.

This sequence joins TRBV27 and TRBJ2-5; TRBD2 matches at 11 bases. The J segment lost 2 bases and the V segment lost 6 bases, leaving 11 bases of the junction unmatched. The germline V gene encodes CDR1 MNHEY and CDR2 SMNVEV (reference sequence). This CDR3 spans 17 amino acids. The chain's CDR3 is CASRDPPGLAVQETQYF. CDR3 bases: TGTGCCAGCAGGGATCCCCCGGGACTAGCGGTACAAGAGACCCAGTACTTC.

The table lists this clonotype with many counts. The rearrangement links TRBV20-1 to TRBJ2-7, with TRBD2 as a possible D gene (6 bases). Trimming removed 5 bases from V and 3 bases from J, with 20 bases in between. The CDR3 is made up of 15 amino acids. Germline V gives CDR1 DFQATT, CDR2 SNEGSKA (reference sequence). DNA of the CDR3: TGCAGTGCTTATGGGATGCGGGAAGGGGACTACGAGCAGTACTTC. Translating it yields CSAYGMREGDYEQYF.

This clonotype was counted between two and nine times. The V and J genes are TRBV10-3 and TRBJ2-7; 8 nucleotides agree with TRBD2. CDR3 length: 14 residues. The germline gives CDR1 ENHRY, CDR2 SYGVKD. V gave up 5 bases and J gave up 5 bases; unmatched junction bases: 8. The CDR3 region has the DNA TGTGCCATCAGTTCCGACACCGGGGGGGACGAGCAGTACTTC. This encodes CAISSDTGGDEQYF.

Remarks on this clonotype: A much larger clone is a single base away; this may be a read error. This chain links TRBV27 with TRBJ2-7; either TRBD1 or TRBD2 may fit D (6 bases each). This CDR3 is built from 14 residues. Trimming left V 5 bases short and J 8 bases short, with 19 bases between. The germline CDR1 and CDR2 sequences are MNHEY and SMNVEV (reference sequence). The DNA of the CDR3 is TGTGCCAGCAGTCGACTGGGGGGCCGGGTTAAGCAGTACTTC. It yields the protein CASSRLGGRVKQYF.

The V and J genes are TRBV18 and TRBJ2-5; D might be TRBD1 (6 bases). Germline assignment: CDR1 KGHSH and CDR2 LQKENI. Trimming cost V 6 bases and J 1 base, with 12 bases left between them. The CDR3 is 14 amino acids. CDR3 sequence reads: CASSRGHVQETQYF. The CDR3 bases are TGTGCCAGCTCCCGGGGACATGTCCAAGAGACCCAGTACTTC.

The gene calls are TRBV19 and TRBJ2-2; D uncertain. The CDR3 is 14 residues long. V gave up 9 bases and J gave up 0 bases, with 11 bases separating them. Germline V lookup: CDR1 LNHDA, CDR2 SQIVND (reference sequence). In DNA, the CDR3 is TGTGCCAGCGGGCCGACCACGAACACCGGGGAGCTGTTTTTT. Translating it yields CASGPTTNTGELFF. The full variable domain, rest sourced from reference TRBV19 and TRBJ2-2, is DGGITQSPKYLFRKEGQNVTLSCEQNLNHDAMYWYRQDPGQGLRLIYYSQIVNDFQKGDIAEGYSVSREKKESFPLTVTSAQKNPTAFYLCASGPTTNTGELFFGEGSRLTVL.

This sequence joins TRBV6-1 and TRBJ1-6; 9 bases match TRBD1. There are 17 residues in the CDR3. V was clipped by 7 bases and J by 10 bases; unmatched bases: 17. CDR1 is MNHNS and CDR2 is SASEGT in the germline V gene. In nucleotides, the CDR3 is TGTGCCAGCATCTTAAACAGGGGGCGCCTCGATCGGTCACCCCTCCACTTT. Translated: CASILNRGRLDRSPLHF.

On this clonotype: The conserved phenylalanine or tryptophan is not found at the CDR3 terminus, so this likely reflects a read error. This chain links TRBV6-5 with TRBJ2-7; unclear D gene. The CDR3 has 12 residues. The germline V and J ends were trimmed by 2 bases and 7 bases, with 9 bases remaining between them. Germline CDR1 MNHEY, CDR2 SVGAGI. The CDR3 spells CASSYGIGEQYL. The CDR3, as DNA: TGTGCCAGCAGTTACGGGATAGGAGAGCAGTACTTG.

Concerning this clonotype itself: Since the CDR3 does not end with the conserved phenylalanine or tryptophan, this likely comes from a read error. The V gene is TRBV7-2, the J gene TRBJ2-7, with TRBD2 matching over 7 bases. Losses at the gene ends were 3 bases for V and 8 bases for J; bases not matched to a gene: 7. Germline V gene lookup returns CDR1 SGHTA and CDR2 FQGNSA. The CDR3 sequence is 13 residues long. DNA of the CDR3: TGTGCCAGCAGCTTTTCGGAGCGGGGCAAGCAGTACTTA. Its translation is CASSFSERGKQYL.

This clonotype occurred many times. The rearrangement joins TRBV27 to TRBJ1-6, with 7 bases matching TRBD1. Per the germline V gene, CDR1 is MNHEY and CDR2 is SMNVEV (reference sequence). This CDR3 is 18 amino acids long. The V and J ends lost 3 bases and 13 bases, in that order; junction bases with no gene match: 21. This chain's CDR3 is CASSLKTGRLEGFRPLHF. CDR3 nucleotides: TGTGCCAGCAGTTTGAAGACAGGGCGCCTAGAGGGGTTTAGGCCCCTCCACTTT.

The chain links TRBV19 to TRBJ1-1, with unresolved D. Germline CDR1 LNHDA, CDR2 SQIVND (reference sequence). The length of the CDR3 is 15 residues. V lost 5 bases to trimming and J lost 5 bases, with 18 bases between them. The CDR3 bases are TGTGCCAGTAGTGCCCGAATAGCCCGGAAGACTGAAGCTTTCTTT. It translates to CASSARIARKTEAFF.

In the case of this clonotype: This may be a read error: a much more frequent sequence differs by one nucleotide. The chain links TRBV20-1 to TRBJ2-3; no clear D. Looked up from germline, CDR1 is DFQATT and CDR2 is SNEGSKA (reference sequence). The CDR3 covers 14 residues. This chain's CDR3 is CSARDGLRTDTPYF. In DNA, the CDR3 is TGCAGTGCTAGAGACGGTCTACGCACAGATACGCCGTATTTT.

Only a few counts were recorded for this clonotype. The CDR3 DNA reads TGTGCCAGCAGCTTGACAGGGTATTTGAACACTGAAGCTTTCTTT. Encoded protein: CASSLTGYLNTEAFF. This chain links TRBV11-2 with TRBJ1-1; 7 nucleotides match TRBD1. V lost 3 bases to trimming and J lost 0 bases; unmatched junction nucleotides: 4. Germline V CDR1 and CDR2: SGHAT, FQNNGV. CDR3 length: 15 amino acids.

This clonotype has just a few counts. The chain is built from TRBV7-9 and TRBJ2-7, with 8 positions matching TRBD2. The V and J ends lost 5 bases and 5 bases, in that order; junction bases with no gene match: 8. Germline loops: CDR1 SEHNR, CDR2 FQNEAQ (reference sequence). The CDR3 has 14 amino acids. As DNA, the CDR3 is TGTGCCAGCAGCACCGCTAGCGGGTCCCACGAGCAGTACTTC. Its translation is CASSTASGSHEQYF.

This clonotype was observed a few times. The J gene is TRBJ1-5, the V gene TRBV7-2; D gene ambiguous. The germline CDR1 and CDR2 sequences are SGHTA and FQGNSA. The CDR3 has 13 amino acids. V was clipped by 1 base and J by 6 bases, with 7 bases between them. CDR3 loop: CASSLEFSQPQHF. Here the CDR3 DNA reads TGTGCCAGCAGCTTAGAATTTAGTCAGCCCCAGCATTTT.

This chain joins TRBV2 and TRBJ2-1; 8 nucleotides agree with TRBD1. The CDR3 loop spans 14 amino acids. Trimming removed 4 bases from V and 8 bases from J; junction bases left unmatched: 7. CDR1 is SNHLY, CDR2 FYNNEI, per germline. CDR3 loop: CASSVDDRGDEQFF. For the CDR3, the DNA is TGTGCCAGCAGTGTTGACGACAGGGGAGATGAGCAGTTCTTC. Combining the CDR3 with reference TRBV2 and TRBJ2-1 gives the whole variable domain EPEVTQTPSHQVTQMGQEVILRCVPISNHLYFYWYRQILGQKVEFLVSFYNNEISEKSEIFDDQFSVERPDGSNFTLKIRSTKLEDSAMYFCASSVDDRGDEQFFGPGTRLTVL.

The chain joins TRBV29-1 to TRBJ2-5; 11 bases line up with TRBD2. The CDR3 has 15 amino acids. V was pared by 6 bases and J by 5 bases, with 11 bases of the junction left unmatched. The V gene's germline CDR1 is SQVTM and CDR2 ANQGSEA. CDR3 sequence reads: CSVRLLAGAPETQYF. The CDR3 DNA is TGCAGCGTAAGACTACTAGCGGGAGCCCCCGAGACCCAGTACTTC.

A single count supports this clonotype. Being one base from a much bigger clone, this may be a read error. The chain couples TRBV20-1 to TRBJ2-1, with 7 bases aligning to TRBD2. Trimming removed 4 bases from V and 0 bases from J; junction bases left unmatched: 12. This CDR3 is 17 amino acids long. CDR1 and CDR2 from the germline V gene are DFQATT and SNEGSKA (reference sequence). The chain's CDR3 is CSAKDPSGTSSYNEQFF. CDR3 nucleotides: TGCAGTGCTAAAGACCCTAGCGGAACGAGCTCCTACAATGAGCAGTTCTTC.

In regard to this clonotype: At one end, the junction sequence differs from germline, possibly due to a read error. This CDR3 is CASSRNPGTVPISNKPQHF. The CDR3 DNA sequence: TGTGCCAGCAGTCGGAATCCCGGGACAGTACCAATTAGCAATAAGCCCCAGCATTTT. The chain joins TRBV27 to TRBJ1-5, with 7 bases identical to TRBD1. Per the germline V gene, CDR1 is MNHEY and CDR2 is SMNVEV (reference sequence). CDR3 length equals 19 residues.

The chain carries TRBV4-3 and TRBJ2-5; no firm D call. The CDR3 is made up of 14 amino acids. CDR1 is LGHNA, CDR2 YSLEER, per germline. With 0 bases removed from V and 3 bases from J, the gap between germline ends came to 8 bases. The CDR3 here is CASSQEPSKETQYF. DNA for the CDR3: TGCGCCAGCAGCCAAGAACCCTCGAAAGAGACCCAGTACTTC.

The rearrangement uses TRBV10-3 and TRBJ1-1; TRBD1 matches at 7 bases. Germline CDR1 ENHRY, CDR2 SYGVKD. This CDR3 is built from 14 residues. The V gene end was trimmed by 8 bases and the J gene end by 3 bases; junction bases not matched to a gene: 9. The CDR3 here is CAIGTSGGDTEAFF. DNA of the CDR3: TGTGCCATCGGAACTTCAGGGGGTGACACTGAAGCTTTCTTT.